The TCR beta chain described here comes from a study of T cells after yellow fever vaccination. Whole-study findings and limits: Once the booster was given, most primary-vaccination clones reappeared, at just under 98% for CD4 and over 85% for CD8. A faster peak, day 5 versus 15, was reached by the weaker secondary response.

From the 5' RACE reads, TCRdb called clonotypes with MiXCR, one entry per CDR3 protein. The table has almost 70,000 distinct CDR3 sequences, 5% to 6.5% seen once. About this clonotype itself: Its antigen is still unknown.

Looked up from germline, CDR1 is SGHDT and CDR2 is YYEEEE. The CDR3 totals 11 residues. V gave up 6 bases and J gave up 9 bases, with 11 bases separating them. The receptor's source is a man in his late teens or twenties who received the YFV17D yellow fever vaccine. Sequences were derived from CD4+ T cells sorted from PBMCs, sampled around 14 days after the first yellow fever vaccination. The chain recombines TRBV5-6 with TRBJ2-3; tentatively, D is TRBD2 (5 bases). CDR3 coding DNA: TGTGCCAGCACAGCCGAGGGAACGCAGTATTTT. Its translation: CASTAEGTQYF. Filled out from reference TRBV5-6 and TRBJ2-3, the complete variable domain reads DAGVTQSPTHLIKTRGQQVTLRCSPKSGHDTVSWYQQALGQGPQFIFQYYEEEERQRGNFPDRFSGHQFPNYSSELNVNALLLGDSALYLCASTAEGTQYFGPGTRLTVL.